The 32 T cell receptor beta chains below all came from one sample that was sequenced in a study of OX40 agonist ivuxolimab in advanced cancers. Produced via immunoSEQ multiplex PCR; TCRdb's table is partial and in-frame only. Of 65,000 to 95,000 clones listed, 85% to 95% are singletons. This sample comprised CD4+ or CD8+ T cells sorted from blood, obtained in a trial of the OX40 agonist ivuxolimab. The receptors stem from an adult with an advanced solid tumor such as melanoma, head and neck, liver or kidney cancer.

The chain uses TRBV6-5 and TRBJ2-7; TRBD1 agrees at 8 bases. The CDR3 runs 13 residues. The trim removed 5 bases at V and 5 bases at J, leaving 5 bases unmatched. Germline values: CDR1 MNHEY, CDR2 SVGAGI. In nucleotides, the CDR3 is TGTGCCAGCAGTAGGACAGGGCTGGACGAGCAGTACTTC. Protein product: CASSRTGLDEQYF.

The chain employs TRBV15 and TRBJ1-1; tentative D call: TRBD1 (5 bases). With 5 bases removed from V and 1 base from J, the gap between germline ends came to 14 bases. The CDR3 is 15 residues long. Germline CDR1 is LNHNV and CDR2 is YYDKDF (reference sequence). CDR3 sequence: CATSSNRLTNTEAFF. DNA for the CDR3: TGTGCCACCAGCTCCAACAGGTTGACGAACACTGAAGCTTTCTTT.

V and J are TRBV7-9 and TRBJ2-1; the match to TRBD2 covers 9 bases. This CDR3 region has 15 residues. CDR1 is SEHNR, CDR2 FQNEAQ, per germline (reference sequence). With 7 bases clipped from V and 7 bases from J, the junction kept 11 bases outside the gene matches. The CDR3 sequence: CASTLAGPLGNEQFF. CDR3 nucleotide sequence: TGTGCCAGCACTCTAGCGGGGCCACTTGGGAATGAGCAGTTCTTC.

The chain employs TRBV5-6 and TRBJ1-5; D possibly corresponds to TRBD1 (5 bases). Germline V lookup: CDR1 SGHDT, CDR2 YYEEEE. The CDR3 has 15 amino acids. Trimming stripped 0 bases from V and 7 bases from J, with 14 bases between. CDR3 amino acids: CASSLAGASGQPQHF. The CDR3 DNA sequence: TGTGCCAGCAGCTTGGCTGGGGCGTCTGGGCAGCCCCAGCATTTT.

CDR3 sequence (DNA): TGTGCCAGCAGCCACAGGACCGCCTCGGCAGATACGCAGTATTTT. It yields the protein CASSHRTASADTQYF. The V and J genes are TRBV7-6 and TRBJ2-3; D might be TRBD1 (5 bases). V lost 5 bases and J lost 4, with 16 bases in between. Germline V gene data show CDR1 as SGHVS and CDR2 as FNYEAQ. CDR3 size: 15 residues.

The chain uses TRBV29-1 and TRBJ1-3, with a possible D match to TRBD1 (5 bases). The length of the CDR3 is 14 residues. Between the trimmed V and J ends, which lost 3 bases and 3 bases, there was a span of 12 bases. Germline V gene data show CDR1 as SQVTM and CDR2 as ANQGSEA. CDR3 sequence: CSVELEGFGNTIYF. The CDR3 DNA sequence: TGCAGCGTTGAGTTGGAGGGGTTTGGAAACACCATATATTTT.

The rearrangement links TRBV15 to TRBJ1-5; 7 nucleotides align to TRBD1. V lost 8 bases to trimming and J lost 7 bases; unmatched junction nucleotides: 8. The V gene's germline CDR1 is LNHNV and CDR2 YYDKDF (reference sequence). The CDR3 totals 13 residues. The CDR3: CATAGTVLQPQHF. The CDR3 region has the DNA TGTGCCACCGCCGGGACAGTTTTGCAGCCCCAGCATTTT.

The V gene is TRBV27, the J gene TRBJ2-5; TRBD2 matches at 13 bases. Germline CDR1 reads MNHEY; CDR2 reads SMNVEV (reference sequence). The CDR3 length is 16 residues. Unmatched junction bases numbered 7, after V lost 5 bases and J lost 4 bases. The CDR3 region is CASSDILAGGPETQYF. CDR3 sequence (DNA): TGTGCCAGCAGTGATATACTAGCGGGGGGGCCAGAGACCCAGTACTTC.

Only one count was recorded for this clone. The rearrangement joins TRBV5-4 to TRBJ2-2, with 11 bases aligning to TRBD2. V was clipped by 2 bases and J by 4 bases; unmatched bases: 4. The CDR3 covers 16 residues. Germline CDR1 reads SGHNT; CDR2 reads YYREEE (reference sequence). DNA of the CDR3: TGTGCCAGCAGCTTCGGCCTAGCGGGGGGCACCGGGGAGCTGTTTTTT. Encoded protein: CASSFGLAGGTGELFF.

V usage is TRBV9 and J usage is TRBJ2-1, with 12 positions matching TRBD2. Germline V lookup: CDR1 SGDLS, CDR2 YYNGEE. The CDR3 spans 19 residues. V shed 3 bases, J shed 5 bases, and the junction held 15 bases outside the gene matches. This CDR3 reads CASSDPSGGAVVKNNEQFF. CDR3 coding DNA: TGTGCCAGCAGCGACCCTAGCGGGGGGGCCGTGGTGAAGAACAATGAGCAGTTCTTC.

CDR3 nucleotide sequence: TGTGCCAGTAACAGGGGGACCGAGAACACCGGGGAGCTGTTTTTT. The encoded protein is CASNRGTENTGELFF. The chain recombines TRBV19 with TRBJ2-2, with TRBD1 identical over 8 bases. The J segment lost 1 base and the V segment lost 7 bases, leaving 5 bases of the junction unmatched. This CDR3 has 15 amino acids. CDR1 and CDR2 from the germline V gene are LNHDA and SQIVND (reference sequence). Based on the CDR3 plus reference TRBV19 and TRBJ2-2, the full variable domain is DGGITQSPKYLFRKEGQNVTLSCEQNLNHDAMYWYRQDPGQGLRLIYYSQIVNDFQKGDIAEGYSVSREKKESFPLTVTSAQKNPTAFYLCASNRGTENTGELFFGEGSRLTVL.

This chain uses TRBV27 with TRBJ1-6, with D possibly TRBD1 on 6 matching bases. The CDR3 loop spans 17 amino acids. CDR1 MNHEY and CDR2 SMNVEV come from the germline V gene (reference sequence). The V end was cut by 6 bases, the J end by 6 bases, with 21 bases between. The CDR3 nucleotides are TGTGCCAGCAGAAACCCCAGGGGCAGTTGGATTAATTCACCCCTCCACTTT. As protein: CASRNPRGSWINSPLHF.

V and J are TRBV7-6 and TRBJ2-7; perhaps TRBD2 as D (5 bases). The V gene lost 5 bases and the J gene lost 1 base, with 9 bases spanning the gap. Germline V gene sequence: CDR1 SGHVS, CDR2 FNYEAQ. CDR3 length: 13 amino acids. CDR3 loop: CASSTGGSYEQYF. CDR3 bases: TGTGCCAGCAGCACTGGAGGATCCTACGAGCAGTACTTC.

The rearrangement joins TRBV27 to TRBJ2-1; 8 positions agree with TRBD2. Germline loops: CDR1 MNHEY, CDR2 SMNVEV (reference sequence). V was clipped by 1 base and J by 5 bases; unmatched bases: 7. This CDR3 contains 16 residues. CDR3 region: CASSLLGGGLHNEQFF. As DNA, the CDR3 is TGTGCCAGCAGTTTATTGGGCGGGGGGCTCCACAATGAGCAGTTCTTC.

This clone has just a few counts. This chain uses TRBV7-6 with TRBJ2-7, with TRBD2 matching over 11 bases. V gave up 1 base and J gave up 7 bases; unmatched junction bases: 3. There are 14 residues in the CDR3. The germline V gene has CDR1 SGHVS and CDR2 FNYEAQ. In DNA form, the CDR3 reads TGTGCCAGCAGCTTAGGCGCTAGCGGGGGGGAGCAGTACTTC. This sequence encodes CASSLGASGGEQYF.

The rearrangement links TRBV6-5 to TRBJ1-1, with a weak D call TRBD1 (5 bases). Germline V gene lookup returns CDR1 MNHEY and CDR2 SVGAGI. The V end lost 5 bases, the J end lost 0 bases, and 10 bases lay between the germline ends. The CDR3 covers 14 residues. CDR3: CASSLPGLNTEAFF. CDR3 in DNA: TGTGCCAGCAGTCTCCCGGGGCTGAACACTGAAGCTTTCTTT.

This chain joins TRBV29-1 and TRBJ2-3, with TRBD1 identical over 7 bases. In germline, CDR1 is SQVTM, CDR2 ANQGSEA. The V segment lost 6 bases and the J segment 2 bases; nucleotides outside the gene matches: 5. The CDR3 contains 13 residues. The CDR3 DNA reads TGCAGCGTCGAGGGACAGAACACAGATACGCAGTATTTT. This translates into CSVEGQNTDTQYF.

The J gene is TRBJ1-5, the V gene TRBV15, with D perhaps matching TRBD1 (5 bases). Germline V CDR1 and CDR2: LNHNV, YYDKDF (reference sequence). Deletions cut 5 bases from V and 0 bases from J, with 11 bases between. The CDR3 runs to 15 residues. This chain's CDR3 is CATSPRGLSNQPQHF. CDR3 coding DNA: TGTGCCACCAGCCCTCGGGGACTTAGCAATCAGCCCCAGCATTTT.

The chain uses TRBV20-1 and TRBJ1-2, with no clear D. V lost 6 bases to trimming and J lost 3 bases, with 8 bases between them. The CDR3 is 11 residues long. In germline, CDR1 is DFQATT, CDR2 SNEGSKA (reference sequence). CDR3 in DNA: TGCAGTGCCCACGGGGACTATGGCTACACCTTC. Translation gives CSAHGDYGYTF.

The rearrangement links TRBV11-2 to TRBJ2-7, with 12 bases that match TRBD2. The germline V gene has CDR1 SGHAT and CDR2 FQNNGV. V shed 1 base, J shed 4 bases, and the junction held 2 bases outside the gene matches. This CDR3 spans 15 amino acids. In DNA form, the CDR3 reads TGTGCCAGCAGCTTAGGACTAGCGGGGGTGTACGAGCAGTACTTC. Protein: CASSLGLAGVYEQYF.

V is TRBV19 and J is TRBJ1-2; D may be TRBD1 (5 bases). V lost 2 bases to trimming and J lost 3 bases, with 10 bases between them. Germline V gene data show CDR1 as LNHDA and CDR2 as SQIVND (reference sequence). The CDR3 length is 14 residues. The CDR3 sequence is CASSIISGYYGYTF. The CDR3 DNA follows: TGTGCCAGTAGTATAATCTCAGGGTACTATGGCTACACCTTC.

V and J are TRBV11-2 and TRBJ2-1, with D perhaps matching TRBD1 (7 bases). Germline CDR1 and CDR2: SGHAT and FQNNGV. The germline V and J ends were trimmed by 4 bases and 8 bases, with 18 bases remaining between them. The CDR3 is made up of 15 amino acids. DNA for the CDR3: TGTGCCAGCAGCTCAACAGGGGCTAGCGTACATGAGCAGTTCTTC. This sequence encodes CASSSTGASVHEQFF.

Only one count was recorded for this clone. The chain couples TRBV4-1 to TRBJ1-1; a weak D match, TRBD1 (6 bases). Germline CDR1 and CDR2: MGHRA and YSYEKL. V lost 1 base to trimming and J lost 0 bases, with 12 bases between them. CDR3 size: 16 residues. The CDR3 spells CASSQGSAGVNTEAFF. DNA for the CDR3: TGCGCCAGCAGCCAAGGTTCGGCAGGGGTGAACACTGAAGCTTTCTTT.

This sequence joins TRBV29-1 and TRBJ2-7, with 10 bases matching TRBD1. With 3 bases clipped from V and 4 bases from J, the junction kept 9 bases outside the gene matches. The CDR3 spans 15 residues. The germline V gene encodes CDR1 SQVTM and CDR2 ANQGSEA. DNA for the CDR3: TGCAGCGTTGAGGGTGGGGACAGGGGTGCGTACGAGCAGTACTTC. Protein sequence: CSVEGGDRGAYEQYF.

The rearrangement joins TRBV7-6 to TRBJ2-3, with D perhaps matching TRBD1 or TRBD2 (6 bases each). From germline, CDR1 is SGHVS and CDR2 FNYEAQ. The ends were cut back, 1 base at V and 2 bases at J, with 16 bases in the middle. The CDR3 loop spans 17 amino acids. CDR3 sequence (DNA): TGTGCCAGCAGCTTAGGTCGATGGGGGGCCGTCACAGATACGCAGTATTTT. It specifies CASSLGRWGAVTDTQYF. Full variable domain (outside the CDR3, taken from reference TRBV7-6 and TRBJ2-3): GAGVSQSPRYKVTKRGQDVALRCDPISGHVSLYWYRQALGQGPEFLTYFNYEAQQDKSGLPNDRFSAERPEGSISTLTIQRTEQRDSAMYRCASSLGRWGAVTDTQYFGPGTRLTVL.

This clone was detected ten times or more. This CDR3 is also generated by other DNA sequences in the sample. The rearrangement joins TRBV10-1 to TRBJ2-2; TRBD1 or TRBD2 may be the D gene (5 bases each). The CDR3 is made up of 14 amino acids. Deletions cut 8 bases from V and 3 bases from J, with 13 bases between. Germline CDR1 WNHNN, CDR2 SYGVQD (reference sequence). The CDR3 loop is CASRDPGDTGELFF. The CDR3 nucleotides are TGCGCCAGCCGGGACCCCGGGGACACCGGGGAGCTGTTTTTT.

The chain links TRBV2 to TRBJ2-3; possible D gene TRBD1, 6 bases. V lost 0 bases, J lost 2 bases, and 15 bases lay in between. Germline CDR1 SNHLY, CDR2 FYNNEI. The CDR3 extends over 17 amino acids. In DNA form, the CDR3 reads TGTGCCAGCAGTGAAGCGCTTGAGGGGGTTACCACAGATACGCAGTATTTT. Its translation is CASSEALEGVTTDTQYF. The variable domain in full, completed from reference TRBV2 and TRBJ2-3, reads EPEVTQTPSHQVTQMGQEVILRCVPISNHLYFYWYRQILGQKVEFLVSFYNNEISEKSEIFDDQFSVERPDGSNFTLKIRSTKLEDSAMYFCASSEALEGVTTDTQYFGPGTRLTVL.

The chain carries TRBV4-1 and TRBJ1-1; D remains ambiguous. CDR1 is MGHRA and CDR2 is YSYEKL in the germline V gene. V shed 5 bases and J shed 1 base, with 14 bases lying between them. This CDR3 comprises 15 residues. The CDR3 spells CASSYQPRGNTEAFF. DNA of the CDR3: TGCGCCAGCAGCTATCAGCCCCGGGGGAACACTGAAGCTTTCTTT.

The rearrangement joins TRBV27 to TRBJ1-2; D is possibly TRBD1 (6 bases). Trimming shortened V by 0 bases and J by 3 bases, and 14 bases separated the two germline ends. The CDR3 has 16 residues. Germline CDR1 and CDR2: MNHEY and SMNVEV (reference sequence). The CDR3 region is CASSLSLGDTHYGYTF. In nucleotides, the CDR3 is TGTGCCAGCAGTTTATCATTAGGGGACACCCACTATGGCTACACCTTC.

The chain uses TRBV5-4 and TRBJ2-3, with 14 positions matching TRBD2. CDR3 length equals 16 residues. V lost 5 bases, J lost 2 bases, and 4 bases stayed unmatched. Germline V gene sequence: CDR1 SGHNT, CDR2 YYREEE (reference sequence). The CDR3 coding sequence is TGTGCCAGCAGGGGACTAGCGGGGGCCGACACAGATACGCAGTATTTT. It encodes CASRGLAGADTDTQYF.

The chain is built from TRBV4-2 and TRBJ1-1; D call uncertain. Per the germline V gene, CDR1 is LGHNA and CDR2 is YNFKEQ. There are 13 residues in the CDR3. The ends were cut back, 1 base at V and 4 bases at J, with 7 bases in the middle. The CDR3 bases are TGTGCCAGCAGCCAAGTCGTGGGCACTGAAGCTTTCTTT. Protein product: CASSQVVGTEAFF.

The chain joins TRBV10-2 to TRBJ2-1; 9 bases agree with TRBD2. The germline gives CDR1 WSHSY, CDR2 SAAADI. There are 17 residues in the CDR3. The trim removed 3 bases at V and 5 bases at J, leaving 11 bases unmatched. In nucleotides, the CDR3 is TGCGCCAGCAGTGATGAGGCTAGCGGGGTGAGGCACAATGAGCAGTTCTTC. Translated: CASSDEASGVRHNEQFF.